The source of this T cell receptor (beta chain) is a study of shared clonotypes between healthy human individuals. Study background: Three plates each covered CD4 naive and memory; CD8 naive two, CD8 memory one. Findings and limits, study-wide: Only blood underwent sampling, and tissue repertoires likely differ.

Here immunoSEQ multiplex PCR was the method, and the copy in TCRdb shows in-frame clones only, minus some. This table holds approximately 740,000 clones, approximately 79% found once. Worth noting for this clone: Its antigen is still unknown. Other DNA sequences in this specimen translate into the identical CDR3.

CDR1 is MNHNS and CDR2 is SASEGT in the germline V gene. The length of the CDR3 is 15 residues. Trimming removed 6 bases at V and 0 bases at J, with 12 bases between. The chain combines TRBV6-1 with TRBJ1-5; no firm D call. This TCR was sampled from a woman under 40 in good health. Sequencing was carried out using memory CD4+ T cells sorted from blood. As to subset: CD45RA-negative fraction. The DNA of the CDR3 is TGTGCCAGCAGGGGAGGTTCCTATAGCAATCAGCCCCAGCATTTT. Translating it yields CASRGGSYSNQPQHF.